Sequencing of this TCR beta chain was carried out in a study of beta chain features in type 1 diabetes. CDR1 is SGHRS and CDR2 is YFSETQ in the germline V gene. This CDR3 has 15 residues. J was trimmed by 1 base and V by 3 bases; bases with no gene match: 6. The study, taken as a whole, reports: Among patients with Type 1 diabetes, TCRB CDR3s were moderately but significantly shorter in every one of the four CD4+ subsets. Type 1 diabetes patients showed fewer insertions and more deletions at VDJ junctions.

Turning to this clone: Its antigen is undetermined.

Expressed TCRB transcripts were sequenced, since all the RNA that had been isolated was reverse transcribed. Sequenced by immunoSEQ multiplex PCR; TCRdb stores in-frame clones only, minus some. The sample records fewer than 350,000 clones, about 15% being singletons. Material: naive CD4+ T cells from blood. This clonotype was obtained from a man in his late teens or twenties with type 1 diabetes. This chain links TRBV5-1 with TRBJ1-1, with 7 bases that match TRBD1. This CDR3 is CASSSRGTANTEAFF. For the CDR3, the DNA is TGCGCCAGCAGCTCAAGGGGGACAGCGAACACTGAAGCTTTCTTT.